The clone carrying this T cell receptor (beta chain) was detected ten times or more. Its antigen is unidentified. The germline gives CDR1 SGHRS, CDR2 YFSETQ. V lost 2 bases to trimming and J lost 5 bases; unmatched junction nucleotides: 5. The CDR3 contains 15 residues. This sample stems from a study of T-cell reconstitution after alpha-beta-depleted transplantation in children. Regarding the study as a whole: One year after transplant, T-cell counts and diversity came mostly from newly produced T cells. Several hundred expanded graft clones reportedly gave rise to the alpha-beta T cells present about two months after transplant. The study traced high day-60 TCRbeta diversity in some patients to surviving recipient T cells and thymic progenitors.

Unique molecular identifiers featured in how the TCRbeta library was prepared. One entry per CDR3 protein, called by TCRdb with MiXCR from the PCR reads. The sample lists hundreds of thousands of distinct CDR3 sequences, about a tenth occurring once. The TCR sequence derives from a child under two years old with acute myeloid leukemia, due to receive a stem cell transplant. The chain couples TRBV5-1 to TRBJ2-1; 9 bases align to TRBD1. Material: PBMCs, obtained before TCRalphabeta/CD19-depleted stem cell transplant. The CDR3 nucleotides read TGCGCCAGCAGCTTATCGGGACAGGGCGACAATGAGCAGTTCTTC. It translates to CASSLSGQGDNEQFF.